This T cell receptor beta chain was sequenced in a study of T-cell reconstitution after alpha-beta-depleted transplantation in children. Study outcomes and limitations: Reportedly, alpha-beta T cells present about two months post-transplant originated from several hundred expanded clones of graft origin.

This clonotype was counted many times. The target antigen is unknown. V was cut by 1 base and J by 5 bases, with 6 bases left in between. The germline V gene encodes CDR1 MNHEY and CDR2 SVGEGT. The CDR3 contains 13 residues. Unique molecular identifiers were incorporated into the prepared TCRbeta library. One entry per CDR3 protein results from TCRdb running MiXCR on the PCR reads. The sample lists 200,000 or so distinct CDR3 sequences; 5.5% to 7% were seen once. The genes are TRBV6-2 or TRBV6-3 and TRBJ2-1; D is ambiguous. Here the sequenced sample was PBMCs, taken before TCRalphabeta/CD19-depleted stem cell transplant. The source of this sequence is a girl under three years old with combined immunodeficiency, due to receive a stem cell transplant. CDR3: CASSYYPDNEQFF. The DNA of the CDR3 is TGTGCCAGCAGTTACTATCCCGACAATGAGCAGTTCTTC.